The 5 T cell receptor beta chains reported below all come from one sample, sequenced in a study of human T cells and chemical hapten exposure. As to time point: patch test 2, 6 weeks after DPC sensitization. Treatment in this sample: therapeutic diphenylcyclopropenone sensitization with weekly scalp DPC. TCRdb reprocessed the RACE reads with MiXCR, giving one entry per CDR3 protein. Of 85,000 or so distinct CDR3 sequences listed, around 10% are singletons. Sequencing used whole blood, obtained in connection with sensitization to the hapten diphenylcyclopropenone (DPC). These receptors all stem from a man aged 18 to 29 with alopecia areata. Some clones in this sample may be carry-over from other donors' samples.

This sequence joins TRBV6-4 and TRBJ2-5, with TRBD2 matching 8 bases. Germline V gene lookup returns CDR1 MRHNA and CDR2 SNTAGT. V lost 3 bases, J lost 4 bases, and 1 base stayed unmatched. The CDR3 totals 13 residues. DNA of the CDR3: TGTGCCAGCAGTGAAAGCGGGGGAGAGACCCAGTACTTC. This translates into CASSESGGETQYF.

This clonotype was detected only a few times. The chain carries TRBV7-8 and TRBJ1-2; D ambiguous. The V and J ends lost 4 bases and 6 bases respectively, with 6 bases between them. This CDR3 is 11 amino acids long. The germline V gene has CDR1 SGHVS and CDR2 FQNEAQ. CDR3 in amino acids: CASSSRDGYTF. The CDR3 coding sequence is TGTGCCAGCAGCTCACGCGATGGCTACACCTTC.

This clonotype was recorded at least ten times. The chain has TRBV7-3 and TRBJ2-3; weak D call: TRBD2 (5 bases). V was shortened by 2 bases and J by 5 bases, with 8 bases between the two germline ends. Germline lookup yields CDR1 SGHTA and CDR2 FQGTGA. The CDR3 consists of 13 residues. Here the CDR3 reads CASSLSREDTQYF. CDR3 nucleotides: TGTGCCAGCAGCTTATCCCGGGAAGATACGCAGTATTTT.

The V call is TRBV5-1, the J call TRBJ2-2; no clear D gene. CDR1 SGHRS and CDR2 YFSETQ come from the germline V gene. The V and J ends lost 0 bases and 4 bases respectively, with 4 bases between them. This CDR3 has 13 amino acids. CDR3 in DNA: TGCGCCAGCAGCTTGGTACTCACCGGGGAGCTGTTTTTT. It specifies CASSLVLTGELFF.

This clonotype was observed at least ten times. The chain combines TRBV27 with TRBJ1-5; D call uncertain. The CDR3 length is 12 residues. V was pared by 2 bases and J by 7 bases, with 6 bases between. Germline-derived CDR1 and CDR2 are MNHEY and SMNVEV (reference sequence). The CDR3 nucleotides are TGTGCCAGCAGTTTACTGGGGCAGCCCCAGCATTTT. Its protein product is CASSLLGQPQHF.